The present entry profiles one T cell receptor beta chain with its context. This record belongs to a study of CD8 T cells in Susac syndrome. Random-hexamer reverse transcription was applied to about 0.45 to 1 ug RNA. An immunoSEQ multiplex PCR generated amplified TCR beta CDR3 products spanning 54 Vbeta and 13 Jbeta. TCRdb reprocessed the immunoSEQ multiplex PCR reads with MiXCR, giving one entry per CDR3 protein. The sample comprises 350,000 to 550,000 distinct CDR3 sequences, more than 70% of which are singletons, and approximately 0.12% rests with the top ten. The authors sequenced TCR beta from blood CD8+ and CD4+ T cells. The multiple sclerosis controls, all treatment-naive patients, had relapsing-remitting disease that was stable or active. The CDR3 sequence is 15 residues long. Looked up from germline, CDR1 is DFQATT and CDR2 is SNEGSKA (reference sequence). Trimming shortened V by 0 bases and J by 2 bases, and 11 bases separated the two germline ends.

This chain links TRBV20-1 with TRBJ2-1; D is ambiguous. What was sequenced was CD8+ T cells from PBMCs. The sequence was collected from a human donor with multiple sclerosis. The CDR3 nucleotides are TGCAGTGCTAGAGATTGGGCATCCACCTACAATGAGCAGTTCTTC. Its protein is CSARDWASTYNEQFF.